These 27 T cell receptor beta chains came from one sample sequenced in a study of blood T cell repertoires in COVID-19. Produced via immunoSEQ multiplex PCR; TCRdb's table is partial and in-frame only. The table records 30,000 to 45,000 clones, around four fifths of them present only once. Specimen: peripheral blood. These TCRs come from a human donor in a cohort sampled during active COVID-19.

The rearrangement uses TRBV11-3 and TRBJ2-3; perhaps TRBD2 as D (6 bases). Between the trimmed V and J ends, which lost 5 bases and 2 bases, there was a span of 11 bases. CDR1 is SGHNT, CDR2 YENEEA, per germline. This CDR3 is 14 amino acids long. This CDR3 reads CASSRTTHTDTQYF. The CDR3, as DNA: TGTGCCAGCAGCCGGACTACTCACACAGATACGCAGTATTTT.

The chain has TRBV15 and TRBJ1-2; D gene unclear. The CDR3 is made up of 15 amino acids. Germline CDR1 LNHNV, CDR2 YYDKDF (reference sequence). Trimming removed 1 base at V and 8 bases at J, with 17 bases between. This chain's CDR3 is CATSRVPTDFRGYTF. The CDR3 nucleotides read TGTGCCACCAGCAGAGTGCCGACCGACTTTAGGGGCTACACCTTC.

The CDR3 DNA reads as TGTGCCAGCAGGTTCAGGGACTGGGGCGAGCAGTACTTC. Residues: CASRFRDWGEQYF. The V and J genes are TRBV12-3 or TRBV12-4 and TRBJ2-7, with D possibly matching TRBD2 (6 bases). Trimming shortened V by 6 bases and J by 6 bases, and 15 bases separated the two germline ends. The CDR3 has 13 amino acids.

This chain connects TRBV13 to TRBJ1-3; D is unresolved. The CDR3 has 17 residues. In germline, CDR1 is PRHDT, CDR2 FYEKMQ (reference sequence). V lost 2 bases and J 0 bases, leaving 14 bases between the germline ends. Written as DNA, the CDR3 is TGTGCCAGCAGCTTAACGGCGACTCAACTCTCTGGAAACACCATATATTTT. Translation: CASSLTATQLSGNTIYF.

This clone was recorded once. This chain links TRBV28 with TRBJ1-2, with no clear D. This CDR3 region has 14 residues. The germline gives CDR1 MDHEN, CDR2 SYDVKM. The V end was cut by 5 bases, the J end by 4 bases, with 14 bases between. This CDR3 reads CASSLSAGIYGYTF. Here the CDR3 DNA reads TGTGCCAGCAGTCTGAGTGCGGGCATCTATGGCTACACCTTC.

The chain couples TRBV20-1 to TRBJ1-4, with D possibly TRBD1 on 6 matching bases. V lost 5 bases and J lost 8, with 9 bases in between. The germline gives CDR1 DFQATT, CDR2 SNEGSKA (reference sequence). The CDR3 has 11 amino acids. The CDR3 region is CSAGGEEKLFF. The CDR3 nucleotides are TGCAGTGCTGGGGGCGAAGAAAAACTGTTTTTT.

A single count supports this clone. The chain has TRBV7-3 and TRBJ2-1; no clear D. CDR1 is SGHTA, CDR2 FQGTGA, per germline. V was clipped by 5 bases and J by 7 bases, with 12 bases between them. This CDR3 comprises 13 residues. CDR3 sequence reads: CASSPAGRNEQFF. In DNA form, the CDR3 reads TGTGCCAGCAGCCCCGCAGGTCGTAATGAGCAGTTCTTC.

The gene calls are TRBV15 and TRBJ2-3; 11 positions match TRBD2. The ends lost 5 bases at V and 2 bases at J; junction bases unmatched: 6. Germline V gene data show CDR1 as LNHNV and CDR2 as YYDKDF (reference sequence). The CDR3 has 16 amino acids. The CDR3 reads CATSVRLAGPTDTQYF. In nucleotides, the CDR3 is TGTGCCACCAGCGTAAGACTAGCGGGGCCCACAGATACGCAGTATTTT.

The V call is TRBV4-1, the J call TRBJ2-7; D gene unclear. The CDR3 length is 18 residues. Looked up from germline, CDR1 is MGHRA and CDR2 is YSYEKL. Trimming shortened V by 1 base and J by 0 bases, and 19 bases separated the two germline ends. This chain's CDR3 is CASSQGNPSGSSSYEQYF. For the CDR3, the DNA is TGCGCCAGCAGCCAAGGAAACCCATCCGGTTCGAGCTCCTACGAGCAGTACTTC.

This clone came up a few times. The J gene is TRBJ1-1, the V gene TRBV4-1; 7 bases are a match to TRBD1. V shed 3 bases and J 2 bases; nucleotides not matched to a gene: 6. This CDR3 is 15 amino acids long. The germline CDR1 and CDR2 sequences are MGHRA and YSYEKL. CDR3 DNA sequence: TGCGCCAGCAGCCACCGAGACAGGGACAACACTGAAGCTTTCTTT. The encoded protein is CASSHRDRDNTEAFF.

Only one count was recorded for this clone. The rearrangement uses TRBV5-1 and TRBJ2-3; D remains unclear. Germline assignment: CDR1 SGHRS and CDR2 YFSETQ. CDR3 length equals 16 residues. The V end lost 0 bases, the J end lost 2 bases, and 13 bases lay between the germline ends. The CDR3 DNA sequence: TGCGCCAGCAGCTTGGGGGCTTCTCAATCCACAGATACGCAGTATTTT. It is translated as CASSLGASQSTDTQYF. Combining the CDR3 with reference TRBV5-1 and TRBJ2-3 gives the whole variable domain KAGVTQTPRYLIKTRGQQVTLSCSPISGHRSVSWYQQTPGQGLQFLFEYFSETQRNKGNFPGRFSGRQFSNSRSEMNVSTLELGDSALYLCASSLGASQSTDTQYFGPGTRLTVL.

The chain links TRBV6-5 to TRBJ1-1; TRBD1 is a possible D gene (5 bases). V was clipped by 9 bases and J by 3 bases, with 14 bases between them. The CDR3 spans 13 residues. The V gene's germline CDR1 is MNHEY and CDR2 SVGAGI. DNA for the CDR3: TGTGCCAGTCAAGACAGTCTCTACACTGAAGCTTTCTTT. Protein: CASQDSLYTEAFF.

The chain combines TRBV28 with TRBJ1-2, with D possibly TRBD1 on 5 matching bases. The germline V gene encodes CDR1 MDHEN and CDR2 SYDVKM. This CDR3 has 12 amino acids. Trimming stripped 7 bases from V and 4 bases from J, with 10 bases between. The CDR3 DNA sequence: TGTGCCAGCACACAGGAGGGCTATGGCTACACCTTC. Its protein is CASTQEGYGYTF.

The chain's CDR3 is CASSGTGLEAFF. DNA of the CDR3: TGCGCCAGCAGCGGGACAGGCCTTGAAGCTTTCTTT. V is TRBV5-1 and J is TRBJ1-1; 8 nucleotides match TRBD1. CDR1 is SGHRS, CDR2 YFSETQ, per germline. V shed 4 bases, J shed 7 bases, and the junction held 3 bases outside the gene matches. The CDR3 has 12 amino acids.

The V and J genes are TRBV7-2 and TRBJ2-7; 14 nucleotides line up with TRBD2. V shed 5 bases, J shed 5 bases, and the junction held 5 bases outside the gene matches. There are 15 residues in the CDR3. Germline V lookup: CDR1 SGHTA, CDR2 FQGNSA. This chain's CDR3 is CASSMGLAGVDEQYF. DNA of the CDR3: TGTGCCAGCAGCATGGGACTAGCGGGGGTGGACGAGCAGTACTTC.

This clone appeared a few times. The chain recombines TRBV19 with TRBJ2-2; D is unresolved. The CDR3 is 14 amino acids. The germline V gene encodes CDR1 LNHDA and CDR2 SQIVND (reference sequence). V dropped 4 bases and J dropped 4 bases, with 10 bases sitting between them. CDR3 protein: CASSKPSSTGELFF. The DNA for the CDR3 is TGTGCCAGTAGTAAACCTAGTTCCACCGGGGAGCTGTTTTTT.

This chain connects TRBV4-2 to TRBJ2-3; 8 bases agree with TRBD2. CDR1 LGHNA and CDR2 YNFKEQ come from the germline V gene. The CDR3 loop spans 16 amino acids. V gave up 0 bases and J gave up 5 bases; unmatched junction bases: 7. DNA for the CDR3: TGTGCCAGCAGCCAAGATCGGGGGGGCCGGGGAGATACGCAGTATTTT. This encodes CASSQDRGGRGDTQYF.

The chain uses TRBV4-2 and TRBJ2-1, with 11 positions matching TRBD2. The V and J ends lost 0 bases and 9 bases, in that order; junction bases with no gene match: 7. CDR3 length equals 16 residues. Per germline, CDR1 LGHNA and CDR2 YNFKEQ. The chain's CDR3 is CASSQEGLAGGGEQFF. The CDR3 DNA reads as TGTGCCAGCAGCCAAGAAGGGCTAGCGGGGGGAGGTGAGCAGTTCTTC.

This sequence joins TRBV11-3 and TRBJ1-3, with a tentative D call TRBD1 (5 bases). Germline V gene data show CDR1 as SGHNT and CDR2 as YENEEA. With 4 bases removed from V and 6 bases from J, the gap between germline ends came to 10 bases. The CDR3 runs 13 residues. In nucleotides, the CDR3 is TGTGCCAGCAGCTCCGGACACCAAAACACCATATATTTT. Residues: CASSSGHQNTIYF.

J is TRBJ1-2 and V is TRBV30, with 10 bases matching TRBD1. Germline V gene data show CDR1 as GTSNPN and CDR2 as SVGIG (reference sequence). V shed 1 base, J shed 8 bases, and the junction held 4 bases outside the gene matches. This CDR3 contains 13 residues. The CDR3 DNA reads TGTGCCTGGAGTGGACAGGGGGCGCCGGGCTACACCTTC. Translated, it gives CAWSGQGAPGYTF.

This chain uses TRBV4-3 with TRBJ2-7; 8 nucleotides align to TRBD2. Germline assignment: CDR1 LGHNA and CDR2 YSLEER. Trimming took 1 base from V and 7 from J; bases not matched to a gene: 3. This CDR3 is built from 13 residues. CDR3 nucleotide sequence: TGCGCCAGCAGCCAAGGACTAGCGCGGGAGCAGTACTTC. Protein product: CASSQGLAREQYF.

The chain recombines TRBV28 with TRBJ1-2; TRBD1 is a possible D gene (6 bases). Germline V gives CDR1 MDHEN, CDR2 SYDVKM. This CDR3 region has 14 residues. Deletions cut 6 bases from V and 0 bases from J, with 11 bases between. CDR3 sequence (DNA): TGTGCCAGCAGCCCGGGACAACCTAACTATGGCTACACCTTC. This sequence encodes CASSPGQPNYGYTF.

This clone has only one observation. The CDR3 DNA sequence: TGTGCCAGCAGCTCAAACGCGGACAACTACAATGAGCAGTTCTTC. It translates to CASSSNADNYNEQFF. V usage is TRBV7-9 and J usage is TRBJ2-1; TRBD1 is a possible D gene (5 bases). The CDR3 runs 15 residues. Germline V gene lookup returns CDR1 SEHNR and CDR2 FQNEAQ (reference sequence). Trimming left V 4 bases short and J 3 bases short, with 13 bases between.

The genes are TRBV6-1 and TRBJ1-5; perhaps TRBD1 as D (6 bases). Trimming left V 4 bases short and J 0 bases short, with 22 bases between. This CDR3 is 19 amino acids long. CDR1 and CDR2 from the germline V gene are MNHNS and SASEGT. Here the CDR3 reads CASSASRGSTSTSNQPQHF. DNA for the CDR3: TGTGCCAGCAGTGCATCCAGGGGCTCTACCTCCACTAGCAATCAGCCCCAGCATTTT.

The chain joins TRBV12-3 or TRBV12-4 to TRBJ2-1; D is unresolved. The CDR3 has 11 amino acids. V lost 3 bases and J lost 9, with 6 bases in between. In DNA, the CDR3 is TGTGCCAGCAGTTTTGAAGCTGAGCAGTTCTTC. Encoded protein: CASSFEAEQFF.

This sequence joins TRBV27 and TRBJ1-2, with D unresolved. V lost 2 bases and J lost 2, with 6 bases in between. In germline, CDR1 is MNHEY, CDR2 SMNVEV (reference sequence). This CDR3 is built from 13 residues. DNA for the CDR3: TGTGCCAGCAGTTTAGCACTAAACTATGGCTACACCTTC. Its protein is CASSLALNYGYTF.

The rearrangement links TRBV19 to TRBJ2-3, with 7 bases lining up with TRBD1. The germline CDR1 and CDR2 sequences are LNHDA and SQIVND (reference sequence). The CDR3 extends over 16 amino acids. Trimming at V came to 4 bases and at J to 2 bases, leaving 9 bases not matched to a gene. DNA of the CDR3: TGTGCCAGTAGTAATCCACACAGGGGTCACACAGATACGCAGTATTTT. Amino acids: CASSNPHRGHTDTQYF.